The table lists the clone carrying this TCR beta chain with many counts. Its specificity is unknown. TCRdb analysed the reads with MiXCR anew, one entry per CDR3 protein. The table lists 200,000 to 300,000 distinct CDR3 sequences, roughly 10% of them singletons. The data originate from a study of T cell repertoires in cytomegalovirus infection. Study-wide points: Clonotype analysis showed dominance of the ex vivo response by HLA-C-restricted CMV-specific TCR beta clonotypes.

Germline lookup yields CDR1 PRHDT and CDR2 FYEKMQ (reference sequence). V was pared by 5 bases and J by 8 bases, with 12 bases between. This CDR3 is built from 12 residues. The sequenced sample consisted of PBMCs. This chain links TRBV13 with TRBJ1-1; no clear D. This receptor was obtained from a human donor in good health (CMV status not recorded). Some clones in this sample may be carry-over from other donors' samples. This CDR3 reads CASSPERREAFF. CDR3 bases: TGTGCCAGCAGCCCAGAGCGGAGGGAAGCTTTCTTT.